The rows below give T cell receptor beta chains drawn from one sample of a study of radiotherapy plus CTLA-4 blockade in lung cancer. Data came from immunoSEQ multiplex PCR; TCRdb stores just in-frame clones and leaves some out. The sample holds some 32,000 clones; roughly 70% are singletons and the top ten take approximately 4%. Sequencing was performed on peripheral blood, taken from a patient treated with radiotherapy plus ipilimumab. These receptors originate from a human donor with non-small cell lung cancer who had stable disease on radiotherapy plus ipilimumab. CDR3s include the opening cysteine and the closing phenylalanine or tryptophan. The D gene is left open where the match is weak. Expanded clones are given a class, and other clones once, few, many or no size at all.

TRBV5-6	TRBD2	once	TRBJ2-1	TGTGCCAGCAGCTTGTTCTCGACTAGCCCCTACAATGAGCAGTTCTTC	CASSLFSTSPYNEQFF
TRBV5-6	-	-	TRBJ1-1	TGTGCCAGCAGCCCCGGTGGAGGGCGGAACACTGAAGCTTTCTTT	CASSPGGGRNTEAFF
TRBV28	-	-	TRBJ2-7	TGTGCCAGCAGTTTAGGCGGGCCTCCCTACGAGCAGTACTTC	CASSLGGPPYEQYF
TRBV19	TRBD2	-	TRBJ2-1	TGTGCCAGTCAGCGGGAGCCCTACAATGAGCAGTTCTTC	CASQREPYNEQFF
TRBV7-9	TRBD1	-	TRBJ2-1	TGTGCCAGCAGCTTGAGACAGGGGACCTACAATGAGCAGTTCTTC	CASSLRQGTYNEQFF
TRBV19	TRBD1	-	TRBJ2-7	TGTGCCAGTTCCCGGGACAGGGCCTACGAGCAGTACTTC	CASSRDRAYEQYF
TRBV7-9	TRBD1	-	TRBJ1-1	TGTGCCAGCAGCTCTGGCAGGGGGCTAGGTACTGAAGCTTTCTTT	CASSSGRGLGTEAFF
TRBV14	-	few	TRBJ2-7	TGTGCCAGCAGCCAAACTAGCCGAACGATCTACGAGCAGTACTTC	CASSQTSRTIYEQYF
TRBV5-1	-	-	TRBJ2-2	TGCGCCAGCAGCCCGTTCGCGAACACCGGGGAGCTGTTTTTT	CASSPFANTGELFF
TRBV6-1	-	-	TRBJ2-7	TGTGCCAGCGGTGGGGTCGACGCCGTGGATCTCTACGAGCAGTACTTC	CASGGVDAVDLYEQYF
TRBV19	TRBD1	few	TRBJ2-3	TGTGCCAGTAGTATCGCCAGGGGGCCAGATACGCAGTATTTT	CASSIARGPDTQYF
TRBV7-8	-	-	TRBJ2-5	TGTGCCAGCAGCTTAATGACAGAAGAGACCCAGTACTTC	CASSLMTEETQYF
TRBV10-2	TRBD2	-	TRBJ2-2	TGCGCCAGCAATAGCGGGAGGGCGAACACCGGGGAGCTGTTTTTT	CASNSGRANTGELFF
TRBV27	TRBD2	-	TRBJ2-3	TGTGCCAGCAGTCCCTGGTCTAGCGGGAGGCAGTATTTT	CASSPWSSGRQYF
TRBV6-1	TRBD2	few	TRBJ2-3	TGTGCCAGCCAACTAGCGGGAGCCCCAGATACGCAGTATTTT	CASQLAGAPDTQYF
TRBV5-1	TRBD1	-	TRBJ1-4	TGCGCCAGCAGCCCGAGGACAGGGGTAGGCGAAAAACTGTTTTTT	CASSPRTGVGEKLFF
TRBV7-9	-	-	TRBJ2-3	TGTGCCAGCAGCTTTAGTTCCAACACAGATACGCAGTATTTT	CASSFSSNTDTQYF
TRBV28	-	-	TRBJ2-5	TGTGCCAGCAGTTCCGGGACAAAGTACCAAGAGACCCAGTACTTC	CASSSGTKYQETQYF
TRBV10-2	-	-	TRBJ1-5	TGCGCCAGCAGTGAGTTCCATGGCCAGCCCCAGCATTTT	CASSEFHGQPQHF
TRBV6-7	-	once	TRBJ1-2	TGTGCCAGCAGTTGGGGCAACTATGGCTACACCTTC	CASSWGNYGYTF
TRBV11-3	TRBD2	few	TRBJ2-1	TGTGCCAGCAGCTTAGTTAGCGGGGCTAATGAGCAGTTCTTC	CASSLVSGANEQFF
TRBV6-1	TRBD1	few	TRBJ2-4	TGTGCCAGCAGTGACCGGCTCTTGGGACAGAGGGGAGTTGCCAAAAACATTCAGTACTTC	CASSDRLLGQRGVAKNIQYF
TRBV29-1	TRBD1	-	TRBJ2-7	TGCAGCGTGGGGAGGACAGGGTACGAGCAGTACTTC	CSVGRTGYEQYF
TRBV29-1	-	-	TRBJ2-7	TGCAGCGTTGGGTTAAGGGGTGCGGGGCAGTACTTC	CSVGLRGAGQYF
TRBV5-1	-	-	TRBJ2-1	TGCGCCAGCAGCTTTGCCGGGAACAATGAGCAGTTCTTC	CASSFAGNNEQFF
TRBV28	-	-	TRBJ1-5	TGTGCCAGCAGCCCTTCAAGGGGCAATCAGCCCCAGCATTTT	CASSPSRGNQPQHF
TRBV19	TRBD2	few	TRBJ2-3	TGTGCCTGCTCCCGGGGGGGTAGAAGCACAGATACGCAGTATTTT	CACSRGGRSTDTQYF
TRBV29-1	-	-	TRBJ1-1	TGCAGCGTTGATCGGGGGACCACTGAAGCTTTCTTT	CSVDRGTTEAFF
TRBV11-2	-	few	TRBJ2-3	TGTGCCAGCAGCAAAAACAGCCCAGATACGCAGTATTTT	CASSKNSPDTQYF
TRBV5-4	TRBD1	few	TRBJ1-1	TGTGCCAGCAGCTTGGAGGGGGCCTTAACTGAAGCTTTCTTT	CASSLEGALTEAFF
TRBV10-1	TRBD2	-	TRBJ2-1	TGCGCCAGCAGTGAGGGGATTTTTGGACTAGCGACCAATGAGCAGTTCTTC	CASSEGIFGLATNEQFF
TRBV30	TRBD1	-	TRBJ2-5	TGTGCCTGGAGTGTAGGCTGGACAGGGGGAGAGACCCAGTACTTC	CAWSVGWTGGETQYF
TRBV27	-	-	TRBJ2-2	TGTGCCAGCAGTCCCCGGGCAGGGCTGGCCGGGGAGCTGTTTTTT	CASSPRAGLAGELFF
TRBV2	-	-	TRBJ1-2	TGTGCCAGCAGTCCCGGAGCAGGCTACACCTTC	CASSPGAGYTF
TRBV6-4	-	-	TRBJ1-1	TGTGCCAGCAGTGTGGAGGCCGGAGACACTGAAGCTTTCTTT	CASSVEAGDTEAFF
TRBV6-5	-	-	TRBJ1-3	TGTGCCAGCGCCCCAAGGGCCCCTGGAAACACCATATATTTT	CASAPRAPGNTIYF
TRBV2	TRBD1	-	TRBJ2-7	TGTGCCAGCAGAGGACAGGGCGGCTCCTACGAGCAGTACTTC	CASRGQGGSYEQYF
TRBV2	-	-	TRBJ2-1	TGTGCCAGCAGTGAGGAGCGCCTGACCTACAATGAGCAGTTCTTC	CASSEERLTYNEQFF
TRBV7-2	-	-	TRBJ1-3	TGTGCCAGCAGCTTAGGGCGGGGGAACACCATATATTTT	CASSLGRGNTIYF
TRBV4-2	-	-	TRBJ2-1	TGTGCCAGCAGCCATGACTGGACTAACTCCTACAATGAGCAGTTCTTC	CASSHDWTNSYNEQFF
TRBV4-2	-	-	TRBJ1-1	TGTGCCAGCAGCCCAATCCCGGGACGGAATGAAGCTTTCTTT	CASSPIPGRNEAFF
TRBV7-2	TRBD2	-	TRBJ2-5	TGTGCCAGCAGCCGCTCCGGTCTAGCGGAAGAGACCCAGTACTTC	CASSRSGLAEETQYF
TRBV4-1	TRBD1	-	TRBJ2-7	TGCGCCAGCAGCCAAGCCAGGGGGTACTACGAGCAGTACTTC	CASSQARGYYEQYF
TRBV5-6	-	-	TRBJ1-2	TGTGCCAGCAGCTCGCTTACGTACGTGTACACCTTC	CASSSLTYVYTF
TRBV7-2	-	-	TRBJ1-2	TGTGCCAGCAGCTTGACAGCCCTGTATGGCTACACCTTC	CASSLTALYGYTF
TRBV18	-	few	TRBJ2-2	TGTGCCAGCTCATCGGGGGGCCGCAGCACCGGGGAGCTGTTTTTT	CASSSGGRSTGELFF
TRBV5-4	TRBD1	few	TRBJ2-1	TGTGCCAGCAGCCCCGCGGGACAGGGTTACAATGAGCAGTTCTTC	CASSPAGQGYNEQFF
TRBV28	TRBD1	-	TRBJ2-1	TGTGCCAGCAGCCCCGGACAGGGGTGGTATGAGCAGTTCTTC	CASSPGQGWYEQFF
TRBV11-3	-	-	TRBJ1-1	TGTGCCAGCAGCTCCGACAGTTACACTGAAGCTTTCTTT	CASSSDSYTEAFF
TRBV19	-	-	TRBJ2-7	TGTGCCAGTAGTCTCGCAGCGGCCACCTACGAGCAGTACTTC	CASSLAAATYEQYF
TRBV5-4	-	-	TRBJ2-5	TGTGCCAGCAGCCCAAAAGGGGGAGGGCAGGAGACCCAGTACTTC	CASSPKGGGQETQYF
TRBV19	-	few	TRBJ1-1	TGTGCCAGTAGTATAAGAGGGGGTGAAGCTTTCTTT	CASSIRGGEAFF
TRBV5-1	TRBD2	-	TRBJ2-5	TGCGCCAGCAGCTCCGAGGCTAGCGGGGAGACCCAGTACTTC	CASSSEASGETQYF